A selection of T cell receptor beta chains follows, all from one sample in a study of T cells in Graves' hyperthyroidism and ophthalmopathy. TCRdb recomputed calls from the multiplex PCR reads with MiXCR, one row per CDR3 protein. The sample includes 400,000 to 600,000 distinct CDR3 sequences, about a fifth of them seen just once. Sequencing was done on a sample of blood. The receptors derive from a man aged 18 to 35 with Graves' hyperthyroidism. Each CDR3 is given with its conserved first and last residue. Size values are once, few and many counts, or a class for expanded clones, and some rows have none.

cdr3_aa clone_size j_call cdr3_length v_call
CASSIDPNYEQYF many TRBJ2-7 13 TRBV5-1
CASSSVGGGQGTTEAFF many TRBJ1-1 17 TRBV7-9
CASSRFDPTSGGASGTQYF many TRBJ2-5 19 TRBV11-2
CASSLGQSNTEAFF many TRBJ1-1 14 TRBV5-1
CASSLGTPGQSLPAVYEQYF many TRBJ2-7 20 TRBV28
CASSYPRVEPGELFF . TRBJ2-2 15 TRBV6-2/TRBV6-3
CATSFGIGQPQHF many TRBJ1-5 13 TRBV24-1
CASSYTGQGGGELFF . TRBJ2-2 15 TRBV3-1
CASRMSHQETQYF . TRBJ2-5 13 TRBV6-1
CASSSIRETLAKNIQYF . TRBJ2-4 17 TRBV7-9
CASREAESSNYGYTF many TRBJ1-2 15 TRBV5-1
CSARTGGASEQYF many TRBJ2-7 13 TRBV20-1
CASSPPAGANVLTF . TRBJ2-6 14 TRBV18
CASSFWGQGSTEAFF few TRBJ1-1 15 TRBV27
CASSAQKENGYTF . TRBJ1-2 13 TRBV2
CASSSVRDRFLETQYF few TRBJ2-5 16 TRBV11-2
CASSDVRDRGDYGYTF many TRBJ1-2 16 TRBV6-4
CASTQPGTSGATGELFF few TRBJ2-2 17 TRBV6-1
CASSSFGEDTEAFF many TRBJ1-1 14 TRBV7-6
CASSEGTSSGDEQFF . TRBJ2-1 15 TRBV2
CASRPTRTTEAFF many TRBJ1-1 13 TRBV12-3/TRBV12-4
CASSLGGQTQYF few TRBJ2-3 12 TRBV7-2
CASSSSERWGRGGYTF few TRBJ1-2 16 TRBV12-3/TRBV12-4
CASSLDGMNTEAFF many TRBJ1-1 14 TRBV5-1
CATSPRITNQPQHF many TRBJ1-5 14 TRBV15